This T cell receptor beta chain was documented in a study of T cells in Graves' hyperthyroidism and ophthalmopathy. It was RNA transcripts that yielded the amplified TCR beta CDR3 regions. Carried out on the TCR CDR3, a first-round RT-PCR used the HTBI primer set. TCRdb itself ran the multiplex PCR reads through MiXCR, one entry per CDR3 protein. The top ten hold more than 65% of the sample, which has about 150,000 distinct CDR3 sequences, around 20% seen once. There are many counts of this clonotype. V lost 8 bases to trimming and J lost 2 bases, with 16 bases between them. Germline CDR1 reads SNHLY; CDR2 reads FYNNEI. CDR3 length: 14 amino acids.

The sequenced material came from blood. This receptor was taken from a woman aged 45-65 years with Graves' hyperthyroidism that later progressed to Graves' ophthalmopathy. The chain couples TRBV2 to TRBJ2-7; D possibly uses TRBD1 or TRBD2 (5 bases each). The CDR3 DNA sequence: TGTGCCAGCGGACTGGGGCTGGGTGCCTACGAGCAGTACTTC. Amino acid sequence: CASGLGLGAYEQYF.